This TCR beta chain was captured in a study of blood T cell repertoires in COVID-19. Clones were sequenced by immunoSEQ multiplex PCR, and TCRdb holds only the in-frame ones, with some missing. The top ten hold roughly two fifths of the sample, which has 30,000 or so clones, around 80% seen once. Trimming cost V 4 bases and J 4 bases; bases outside gene matches: 6. The germline gives CDR1 LGHDT, CDR2 YNNKEL (reference sequence). This CDR3 is 15 amino acids long. The origin of this receptor is a man older than 75 with active or convalescent COVID-19. The gene calls are TRBV3-1 (or the pseudogene TRBV3-2) and TRBJ1-3; 8 bases line up with TRBD1. Sequencing used peripheral blood. CDR3 DNA: TGTGCCAGCAGCCCCGGGACAGGCGGAGGAAACACCATATATTTT. Amino acids: CASSPGTGGGNTIYF.